This T cell receptor (beta chain) comes out of a study of blood T cell repertoires in COVID-19. Patients in Seattle were enrolled during active infection, then followed longitudinally. Assay: immunoSEQ multiplex PCR; the TCRdb copy retains only in-frame clones and omits some. The sample shows some 250,000 clones, about 87% of them seen only once. Trimming removed 5 bases from V and 4 bases from J, with 14 bases in between. The CDR3 is 14 amino acids. The germline V gene has CDR1 LNHNV and CDR2 YYDKDF (reference sequence). This clone was picked up one time. V is TRBV15 and J is TRBJ2-5; D may be TRBD2 (5 bases). Input material: peripheral blood. The receptor comes from a woman aged 60-70 years with COVID-19, enrolled during active disease. DNA for the CDR3: TGTGCCACCAGCCAGGAGAGGGATGGAGAGACCCAGTACTTC. Translating it yields CATSQERDGETQYF.